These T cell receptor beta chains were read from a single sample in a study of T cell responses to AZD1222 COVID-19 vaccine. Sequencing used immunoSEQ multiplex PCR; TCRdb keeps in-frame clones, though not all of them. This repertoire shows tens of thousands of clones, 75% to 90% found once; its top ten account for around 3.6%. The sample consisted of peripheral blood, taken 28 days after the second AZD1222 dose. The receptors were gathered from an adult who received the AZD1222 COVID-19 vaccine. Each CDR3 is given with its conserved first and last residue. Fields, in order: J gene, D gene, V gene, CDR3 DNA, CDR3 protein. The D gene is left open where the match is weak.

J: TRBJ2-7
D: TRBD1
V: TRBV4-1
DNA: TGCGCCAGCAGCCGCCTTAAGGCCGTAGGACAGGGGGGCGAGCAGTACTTC
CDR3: CASSRLKAVGQGGEQYF

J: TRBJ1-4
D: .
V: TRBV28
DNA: TGTGCCAGCAGTTTATGGGGCAGAGATAATGAAAAACTGTTTTTT
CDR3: CASSLWGRDNEKLFF

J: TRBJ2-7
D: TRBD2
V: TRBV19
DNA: TGTGCCAGTAGAGAGGCTAGCGGGAGCTCCTACGAGCAGTACTTC
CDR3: CASREASGSSYEQYF

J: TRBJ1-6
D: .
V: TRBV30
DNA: TGTGCCTGGTTCTCCCGCTGGGGTCCCCGACTCTTT
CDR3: CAWFSRWGPRLF

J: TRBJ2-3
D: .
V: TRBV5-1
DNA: TGCGCCAGCCGATTACAGGGTTTATACACAGATACGCAGTATTTT
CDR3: CASRLQGLYTDTQYF

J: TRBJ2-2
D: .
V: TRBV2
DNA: TGTGCCAGCGGACGGGGCTTAGTATTCGGGGAGCTGTTTTTT
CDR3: CASGRGLVFGELFF

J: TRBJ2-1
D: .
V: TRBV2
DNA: TGTGCCAGCAGTGAAGAAACAGCTTACAATGAGCAGTTCTTC
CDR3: CASSEETAYNEQFF

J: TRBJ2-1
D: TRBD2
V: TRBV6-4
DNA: TGTGCCAGCAGTGAACGGGGGGGGACGTACAATGAGCAGTTCTTC
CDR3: CASSERGGTYNEQFF

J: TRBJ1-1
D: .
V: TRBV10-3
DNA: TGTGCCATCAGTGAAGACCCAGGGGTATTCGAAGCTTTCTTT
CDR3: CAISEDPGVFEAFF

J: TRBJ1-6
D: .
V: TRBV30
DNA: TGTGCCTGGATGAACACGGGTGCTAATTCACCCCTCCACTTT
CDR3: CAWMNTGANSPLHF

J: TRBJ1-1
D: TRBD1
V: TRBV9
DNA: TGTGCCAGCAGCGCCGGGGGACAGGGCGACACTGAAGCTTTCTTT
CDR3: CASSAGGQGDTEAFF

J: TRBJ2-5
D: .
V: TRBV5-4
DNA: TGTGCCAGCAGCTTGCAGGAGACCCAGTACTTC
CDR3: CASSLQETQYF

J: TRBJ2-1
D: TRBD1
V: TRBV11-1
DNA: TGTGCCAGCAGCCGTGGACAGGGGGGCAATGAGCAGTTCTTC
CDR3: CASSRGQGGNEQFF

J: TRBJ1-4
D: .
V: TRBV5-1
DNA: TGCGCCAGCAGCGTTGGGACCGACGGTGAAAAACTGTTTTTT
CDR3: CASSVGTDGEKLFF

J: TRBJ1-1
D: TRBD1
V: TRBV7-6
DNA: TGTGCCAGCAGCCCGGGGGACAGACACACTGAAGCTTTCTTT
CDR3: CASSPGDRHTEAFF

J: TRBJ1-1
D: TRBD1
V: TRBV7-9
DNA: TGTGCCAGCAGCGAGGGACAGGGACTCATTAACACTGAAGCTTTCTTT
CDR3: CASSEGQGLINTEAFF